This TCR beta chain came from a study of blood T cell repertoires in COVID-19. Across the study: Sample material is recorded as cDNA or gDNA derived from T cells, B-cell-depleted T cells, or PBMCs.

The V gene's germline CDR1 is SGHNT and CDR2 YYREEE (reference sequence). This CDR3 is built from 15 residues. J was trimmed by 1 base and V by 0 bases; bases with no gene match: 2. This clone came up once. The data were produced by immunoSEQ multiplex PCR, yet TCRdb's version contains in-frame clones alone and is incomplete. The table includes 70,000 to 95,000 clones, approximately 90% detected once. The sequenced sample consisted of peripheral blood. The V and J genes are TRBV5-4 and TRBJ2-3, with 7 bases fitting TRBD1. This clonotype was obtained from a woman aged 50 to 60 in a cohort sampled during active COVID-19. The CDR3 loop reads CASSLAGTGTDTQYF. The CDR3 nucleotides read TGTGCCAGCAGCTTGGCTGGGACAGGCACAGATACGCAGTATTTT. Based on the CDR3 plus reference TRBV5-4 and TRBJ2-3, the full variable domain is ETGVTQSPTHLIKTRGQQVTLRCSSQSGHNTVSWYQQALGQGPQFIFQYYREEENGRGNFPPRFSGLQFPNYSSELNVNALELDDSALYLCASSLAGTGTDTQYFGPGTRLTVL.